The 29 T cell receptor beta chains below were found in one sample sequenced in a study of CD8 T cells in ankylosing spondylitis. TCRdb used MiXCR to reprocess the 5' RACE reads, holding one entry per CDR3 protein. The sample consists of over 130,000 distinct CDR3 sequences, more than 40% of them appearing once. Specimen: synovial fluid, either unsorted or a sorted T cell fraction (not recorded which). The receptors were gathered from a male donor with ankylosing spondylitis.

In its sample, this clonotype was seen many times. The chain employs TRBV25-1 and TRBJ2-3; D gene ambiguous. In germline, CDR1 is MGHDK, CDR2 SYGVNS. CDR3 length equals 16 residues. Trimming left V 3 bases short and J 0 bases short, with 13 bases between. CDR3 sequence: CASSDLVGPSTDTQYF. The CDR3 DNA follows: TGTGCCAGCAGTGACCTCGTAGGACCTAGCACAGATACGCAGTATTTT.

The chain recombines TRBV27 with TRBJ2-7; TRBD2 might be the D (6 bases). V lost 6 bases and J lost 3, with 15 bases in between. The CDR3 contains 14 residues. Looked up from germline, CDR1 is MNHEY and CDR2 is SMNVEV (reference sequence). The CDR3 spells CASSPGWRGYEQYF. Here the CDR3 DNA reads TGTGCCAGCAGCCCCGGATGGAGGGGCTACGAGCAGTACTTC.

The chain employs TRBV4-1 and TRBJ1-5; D gene ambiguous. CDR1 is MGHRA and CDR2 is YSYEKL in the germline V gene. There are 14 residues in the CDR3. Deletions cut 3 bases from V and 2 bases from J, with 8 bases between. CDR3 in DNA: TGCGCCAGCAGCCAGCCTTCGGGCAATCAGCCCCAGCATTTT. Protein: CASSQPSGNQPQHF.

The V and J genes are TRBV7-9 and TRBJ2-5; D may correspond to TRBD1 or TRBD2 (6 bases each). CDR3 length equals 15 residues. From germline, CDR1 is SEHNR and CDR2 FQNEAQ (reference sequence). Trimming took off 1 base at V and 5 bases at J, with 14 bases between the two ends. CDR3 coding DNA: TGTGCCAGCAGCTTAGGGCTCGGGGGCGCGGAGACCCAGTACTTC. The encoded protein is CASSLGLGGAETQYF.

This clonotype was counted between two and nine times. The genes are TRBV4-1 and TRBJ1-6; TRBD1 matches at 8 bases. V lost 4 bases, J lost 5 bases, and 10 bases stayed unmatched. The germline V gene encodes CDR1 MGHRA and CDR2 YSYEKL. There are 17 residues in the CDR3. CDR3 coding DNA: TGCGCCAGCAGCCCGGTTCAGGGGGCGCAGGATAATTCACCCCTCCACTTT. It specifies CASSPVQGAQDNSPLHF.

This clonotype is a singleton in its sample. The chain carries TRBV11-2 and TRBJ2-7; possibly TRBD1 for D (6 bases). The CDR3 sequence is 15 residues long. The germline V gene has CDR1 SGHAT and CDR2 FQNNGV. The germline V and J ends were trimmed by 1 base and 3 bases, with 13 bases remaining between them. CDR3 sequence: CASSLGDRPYYEQYF. The CDR3 coding sequence is TGTGCCAGCAGCTTAGGCGACAGGCCGTACTACGAGCAGTACTTC.

This clonotype was observed a few times. The V and J genes are TRBV7-3 and TRBJ2-1; 11 bases map to TRBD2. CDR1 is SGHTA, CDR2 FQGTGA, per germline. V was clipped by 2 bases and J by 0 bases; unmatched bases: 6. CDR3 length equals 18 residues. The CDR3 DNA is TGTGCCAGCAGCTTACTAGCGGGGGGTCCGAGCTCCTACAATGAGCAGTTCTTC. Amino acid sequence: CASSLLAGGPSSYNEQFF.

The chain uses TRBV28 and TRBJ2-7; the D gene is possibly TRBD2 (6 bases). Germline assignment: CDR1 MDHEN and CDR2 SYDVKM. The CDR3 is 15 amino acids. V was trimmed by 5 bases and J by 6 bases, leaving 20 bases between them. The DNA of the CDR3 is TGTGCCAGCAGTCACGGGCGCCTAGCGACCCTCGAGCAGTACTTC. This translates into CASSHGRLATLEQYF.

CDR3 coding DNA: TGTGCCAGCAGTGGGACACTGAGTAACTATGGCTACACCTTC. It codes for CASSGTLSNYGYTF. The rearrangement uses TRBV3-1 and TRBJ1-2, with D tentatively TRBD1 (6 bases). The V gene lost 6 bases and the J gene lost 1 base, with 12 bases spanning the gap. Germline V gene data show CDR1 as LGHDT and CDR2 as YNNKEL (reference sequence). CDR3 length: 14 residues.

This clonotype was detected a few times. This sequence joins TRBV5-6 and TRBJ2-3, with D perhaps matching TRBD1 or TRBD2 (6 bases each). CDR1 SGHDT and CDR2 YYEEEE come from the germline V gene. Trimming pared 2 bases from V and 4 bases from J, leaving 14 bases between. The CDR3 is 15 amino acids. This chain's CDR3 is CASSLGSGAADTQYF. The CDR3 DNA is TGTGCCAGCAGCTTAGGGTCGGGGGCCGCAGATACGCAGTATTTT.

Notes on this clonotype: One end of the junction varies from germline; a read error may be responsible. The chain recombines TRBV9 with TRBJ2-3; D is possibly TRBD2 (6 bases). Germline assignment: CDR1 SGDLS and CDR2 YYNGEE. CDR3 length: 14 amino acids. The CDR3 reads CASSVVGRSDTQYF. The CDR3 coding sequence is TGTGCCAGCAGCGTAGTCGGGAGATCTGATACGCAATATTTT.

The J gene is TRBJ2-7, the V gene TRBV5-6; a possible D gene is TRBD1 (6 bases). This CDR3 is 14 amino acids long. V shed 0 bases and J shed 2 bases, with 9 bases lying between them. Looked up from germline, CDR1 is SGHDT and CDR2 is YYEEEE. DNA of the CDR3: TGTGCCAGCAGCTTGGTGGGGGCACCCTACGAGCAGTACTTC. This codes for CASSLVGAPYEQYF.

The chain is built from TRBV20-1 and TRBJ1-1; D unclear. CDR3 length: 11 amino acids. Looked up from germline, CDR1 is DFQATT and CDR2 is SNEGSKA (reference sequence). Between the trimmed V and J ends, which lost 1 base and 7 bases, there was a span of 7 bases. Here the CDR3 reads CSARGHGEAFF. The CDR3 nucleotides are TGCAGTGCTAGAGGCCATGGTGAAGCTTTCTTT.

This clonotype was recorded once. The J gene is TRBJ2-5, the V gene TRBV7-9; 11 positions agree with TRBD1. Germline CDR1 is SEHNR and CDR2 is FQNEAQ (reference sequence). The CDR3 loop spans 15 amino acids. V lost 9 bases and J lost 1; bases outside the gene matches: 7. CDR3 DNA: TGTGCCAGTGGGACAGGGGGTGAGGCCCAAGAGACCCAGTACTTC. Its protein product is CASGTGGEAQETQYF.

The chain employs TRBV28 and TRBJ1-5; 10 positions match TRBD1. Germline CDR1 is MDHEN and CDR2 is SYDVKM. V lost 6 bases and J lost 4; bases outside the gene matches: 12. The CDR3 has 17 amino acids. DNA for the CDR3: TGTGCCAGCAGCCCAAACTGGACAGGGGGTTGGAATCAGCCCCAGCATTTT. Its protein product is CASSPNWTGGWNQPQHF. Using reference TRBV28 and TRBJ1-5 for the parts outside the CDR3, the full variable domain is DVKVTQSSRYLVKRTGEKVFLECVQDMDHENMFWYRQDPGLGLRLIYFSYDVKMKEKGDIPEGYSVSREKKERFSLILESASTNQTSMYLCASSPNWTGGWNQPQHFGDGTRLSIL.

The CDR3 nucleotides read TGTGCCAGCAGTTTAATTCCAGACAAAATCCACACAGATACGCAGTATTTT. This encodes CASSLIPDKIHTDTQYF. The chain employs TRBV27 and TRBJ2-3; D not certain. Germline CDR1 reads MNHEY; CDR2 reads SMNVEV (reference sequence). Trimming took off 2 bases at V and 2 bases at J, with 17 bases between the two ends. The CDR3 loop spans 17 amino acids.

This clonotype turned up a few times. V and J are TRBV28 and TRBJ1-5; D is possibly TRBD1 (5 bases). Germline values: CDR1 MDHEN, CDR2 SYDVKM. Trimming shortened V by 2 bases and J by 2 bases, and 22 bases separated the two germline ends. This CDR3 is 19 amino acids long. In nucleotides, the CDR3 is TGTGCCAGCAGTTTAAAGGTGGGGCGTTTTCAGTATGGCAATCAGCCCCAGCATTTT. It is translated as CASSLKVGRFQYGNQPQHF. The variable domain in full, with the rest retrieved from reference TRBV28 and TRBJ1-5, is DVKVTQSSRYLVKRTGEKVFLECVQDMDHENMFWYRQDPGLGLRLIYFSYDVKMKEKGDIPEGYSVSREKKERFSLILESASTNQTSMYLCASSLKVGRFQYGNQPQHFGDGTRLSIL.

This clonotype was seen at least ten times. The V and J genes are TRBV9 and TRBJ2-1; D ambiguous. Trimming left V 3 bases short and J 4 bases short, with 17 bases between. The CDR3 sequence is 16 residues long. Germline V CDR1 and CDR2: SGDLS, YYNGEE. In DNA, the CDR3 is TGTGCCAGCAGCGCAAGACTGGAGTTAGGGTACAATGAGCAGTTCTTC. It yields the protein CASSARLELGYNEQFF.

This clonotype was observed at least ten times. The chain is built from TRBV7-8 and TRBJ2-5, with 9 bases matching TRBD2. Germline V gives CDR1 SGHVS, CDR2 FQNEAQ. V lost 2 bases to trimming and J lost 4 bases; unmatched junction nucleotides: 8. The CDR3 totals 16 residues. The CDR3 is CASSLSAGGPGETQYF. CDR3 DNA sequence: TGTGCCAGCAGCTTATCCGCGGGAGGGCCCGGAGAGACCCAGTACTTC.

The chain combines TRBV19 with TRBJ1-5; TRBD1 might be the D (5 bases). CDR1 is LNHDA and CDR2 is SQIVND in the germline V gene (reference sequence). V gave up 9 bases and J gave up 4 bases, with 13 bases separating them. This CDR3 comprises 13 residues. The CDR3 loop is CASGGEGNQPQHF. The CDR3 bases are TGTGCCAGCGGGGGTGAAGGTAATCAGCCCCAGCATTTT.

This clonotype was detected only a few times. J is TRBJ1-2 and V is TRBV12-3 or TRBV12-4; TRBD1 aligns across 11 bases. J lost 3 bases, V lost 4 bases, and 1 base had no gene match. The length of the CDR3 is 14 residues. This CDR3 reads CASSWGQGDYGYTF. The CDR3 coding sequence is TGTGCCAGCAGTTGGGGACAGGGGGACTATGGCTACACCTTC.

The genes are TRBV5-1 and TRBJ2-3, with 8 bases matching TRBD1. Unmatched junction bases numbered 9, after V lost 4 bases and J lost 2 bases. This CDR3 contains 16 residues. In germline, CDR1 is SGHRS, CDR2 YFSETQ. DNA of the CDR3: TGCGCCAGCAGCCCCCTAACAGGGGGACCCACAGATACGCAGTATTTT. It specifies CASSPLTGGPTDTQYF.

This clonotype was counted many times. For the CDR3, the DNA is TGTGCCAGCAGTGAAAAAGGACTCTCTGGGGCCAACGTCCTGACTTTC. Protein product: CASSEKGLSGANVLTF. The chain is built from TRBV6-4 and TRBJ2-6; the D gene is possibly TRBD2 (5 bases). V lost 3 bases and J 0 bases, leaving 9 bases between the germline ends. The CDR3 loop spans 16 amino acids. The V gene's germline CDR1 is MRHNA and CDR2 SNTAGT.

In this sample, this clonotype turned up many times. CDR3 sequence reads: CASSTRQEQSNQPQHF. CDR3 DNA: TGTGCCAGCAGCACCCGACAGGAGCAAAGCAATCAGCCCCAGCATTTT. The chain employs TRBV7-8 and TRBJ1-5; possibly TRBD1 for D (6 bases). The CDR3 covers 16 residues. Trimming removed 5 bases from V and 1 base from J, with 15 bases in between. The germline gives CDR1 SGHVS, CDR2 FQNEAQ.

This clonotype has a handful of counts. The V and J genes are TRBV6-4 and TRBJ2-1; 10 bases line up with TRBD2. Losses at the gene ends were 6 bases for V and 8 bases for J; bases not matched to a gene: 10. CDR3 length: 15 amino acids. Germline loops: CDR1 MRHNA, CDR2 SNTAGT. The CDR3 sequence is CASSALAGEGHEQFF. In DNA form, the CDR3 reads TGTGCCAGCAGCGCCCTAGCGGGGGAGGGGCATGAGCAGTTCTTC.

The chain joins TRBV28 to TRBJ1-1; D not resolved. Between the trimmed V and J ends, which lost 4 bases and 2 bases, there was a span of 5 bases. The CDR3 is made up of 12 amino acids. Germline V gives CDR1 MDHEN, CDR2 SYDVKM. Written as DNA, the CDR3 is TGTGCCAGCAGTTGGGTAAACACTGAAGCTTTCTTT. The encoded protein is CASSWVNTEAFF.

This chain uses TRBV5-1 with TRBJ2-7, with D perhaps given as TRBD1 or TRBD2 (5 bases each). V lost 5 bases and J 4 bases, leaving 22 bases between the germline ends. The CDR3 is made up of 16 amino acids. CDR1 and CDR2 from the germline V gene are SGHRS and YFSETQ. The CDR3 spells CASSGRKLGTGYEQYF. The CDR3 DNA follows: TGCGCCAGCAGTGGAAGGAAGTTGGGGACCGGATACGAGCAGTACTTC.

The gene calls are TRBV7-2 and TRBJ1-1, with D unresolved. This CDR3 spans 14 amino acids. V was pared by 5 bases and J by 1 base, with 11 bases between. Looked up from germline, CDR1 is SGHTA and CDR2 is FQGNSA. CDR3: CASSPPFSNTEAFF. In DNA, the CDR3 is TGTGCCAGCAGCCCCCCTTTTTCGAACACTGAAGCTTTCTTT.

V usage is TRBV12-3 or TRBV12-4 and J usage is TRBJ2-3, with unresolved D. The ends were cut back, 3 bases at V and 3 bases at J, with 7 bases in the middle. This CDR3 is 13 amino acids long. CDR3 coding DNA: TGTGCCAGCAGTTTCTTTAGTACAGATACGCAGTATTTT. It is translated as CASSFFSTDTQYF.